These 23 T cell receptor beta chains were all obtained from the same sample, sequenced in a study of molecular identifiers for immune sequencing clone quantification. TCRdb redid the calling of the PCR reads with MiXCR, one entry per CDR3 protein. This table has under 350,000 distinct CDR3 sequences, 24% appearing once. The sample consisted of naive CD8+ T cells from blood, with Jurkat cell RNA spiked in. Subset reported: FACS-sorted CD8+CD4-CCR7+CD45RA+ naive T cells. All receptors come from a human donor in good health. Some libraries in this study had Jurkat cell RNA spiked in.

The chain links TRBV29-1 to TRBJ1-1; the match to TRBD1 covers 7 bases. The CDR3 consists of 13 residues. The junction had 4 bases not matched to a gene; V was cut back by 1 base and J by 5 bases. Germline lookup yields CDR1 SQVTM and CDR2 ANQGSEA. CDR3 DNA sequence: TGCAGCGTTGAAGGTGGGACAGTTACTGAAGCTTTCTTT. Residues: CSVEGGTVTEAFF.

V and J are TRBV11-2 and TRBJ2-3; TRBD2 is a possible D gene (6 bases). Germline V gene sequence: CDR1 SGHAT, CDR2 FQNNGV. The germline V and J ends were trimmed by 8 bases and 4 bases, with 16 bases remaining between them. CDR3 length: 14 amino acids. CDR3 loop: CASRLPGLADTQYF. The CDR3 DNA is TGTGCCAGCCGCCTTCCGGGACTGGCAGATACGCAGTATTTT.

About this clonotype: A much larger clone lies one base from this, so it may be a read error. The chain carries TRBV7-9 and TRBJ2-1; TRBD2 might be the D (5 bases). The germline V gene has CDR1 SEHNR and CDR2 FQNEAQ (reference sequence). This CDR3 is 16 amino acids long. V was shortened by 1 base and J by 7 bases, with 17 bases between the two germline ends. CDR3 amino acids: CASSLDDGVLQNEQFF. In DNA, the CDR3 is TGTGCCAGCAGCTTAGATGACGGGGTGTTGCAGAATGAGCAGTTCTTC.

Ten or more counts support this clonotype. This chain links TRBV19 with TRBJ2-7; TRBD1 matches 10 bases. The CDR3 totals 15 residues. After removal of 6 bases from V and 1 base from J, the junction contained 6 bases not matched to a gene. In germline, CDR1 is LNHDA, CDR2 SQIVND (reference sequence). The CDR3 region has the DNA TGTGCCAGTAGCGGACCGGGACAGGGGTCCTACGAGCAGTACTTC. The encoded protein is CASSGPGQGSYEQYF.

The chain links TRBV11-2 to TRBJ2-6, with 11 positions matching TRBD1. Per the germline V gene, CDR1 is SGHAT and CDR2 is FQNNGV. This CDR3 has 19 amino acids. V lost 5 bases, J lost 0 bases, and 9 bases stayed unmatched. The CDR3: CASSLLAGTGGSGANVLTF. The CDR3 DNA reads as TGTGCCAGCAGCCTCCTGGCCGGGACAGGGGGCTCTGGGGCCAACGTCCTGACTTTC.

The V call is TRBV6-2 or TRBV6-3, the J call TRBJ2-1, with 10 bases fitting TRBD2. CDR3 length equals 18 residues. Germline V gives CDR1 MNHEY, CDR2 SVGEGT. The V and J ends lost 3 bases and 2 bases, in that order; junction bases with no gene match: 10. The CDR3 DNA sequence: TGTGCCAGCAGTTATAACCCCCGACTAGCGGGCCCCTACAATGAGCAGTTCTTC. The encoded protein is CASSYNPRLAGPYNEQFF.

A note on this clonotype: Possible read error: a much larger clone is one base away. The missing conserved phenylalanine or tryptophan at the end of this CDR3 makes a read error likely. The V gene is TRBV5-6, the J gene TRBJ1-3; D perhaps matches TRBD1 (6 bases). Germline V gene lookup returns CDR1 SGHDT and CDR2 YYEEEE. There are 15 residues in the CDR3. Trimming cost V 4 bases and J 2 bases, with 13 bases left between them. The CDR3 protein is CASSPKQGPGNTIYL. In DNA, the CDR3 is TGTGCCAGCAGCCCAAAACAGGGTCCTGGAAACACCATATATTTA.

The gene calls are TRBV3-1 and TRBJ2-5, with TRBD2 matching 8 bases. Germline V gene sequence: CDR1 LGHDT, CDR2 YNNKEL (reference sequence). J was trimmed by 4 bases and V by 0 bases; bases with no gene match: 10. The CDR3 is 17 amino acids. The CDR3 loop is CASSQELQRGTRETQYF. The CDR3 bases are TGTGCCAGCAGCCAAGAATTGCAGCGGGGGACCCGAGAGACCCAGTACTTC.

This clonotype showed up just once. The chain links TRBV6-2 or TRBV6-3 to TRBJ2-7, with D tentatively TRBD2 (6 bases). Trimming took off 6 bases at V and 2 bases at J, with 23 bases between the two ends. The CDR3 spans 17 residues. Germline V gene data show CDR1 as MNHEY and CDR2 as SVGEGT. Here the CDR3 reads CASRQSQQEWEAYEQYF. Here the CDR3 DNA reads TGTGCCAGCAGGCAATCCCAACAGGAATGGGAGGCCTACGAGCAGTACTTC.

This clonotype was counted at least ten times. The chain recombines TRBV20-1 with TRBJ2-7, with a possible D match to TRBD1 (5 bases). CDR3 length equals 15 residues. CDR1 and CDR2 (germline): DFQATT, SNEGSKA (reference sequence). V lost 0 bases, J lost 2 bases, and 14 bases lay in between. Here the CDR3 reads CSARDFGGQTYEQYF. CDR3 DNA: TGCAGTGCTAGAGATTTTGGCGGACAAACCTACGAGCAGTACTTC.

This chain uses TRBV11-2 with TRBJ1-4, with a possible D match to TRBD1 (5 bases). This CDR3 is built from 15 residues. The germline CDR1 and CDR2 sequences are SGHAT and FQNNGV. The V end lost 5 bases, the J end lost 6 bases, and 16 bases lay between the germline ends. The CDR3 nucleotides read TGTGCCAGCAGCCCATCGGGGGGGAAGTATGAAAAACTGTTTTTT. Its protein product is CASSPSGGKYEKLFF. The full variable domain, in which reference TRBV11-2 and TRBJ1-4 provide the parts outside the CDR3, is EAGVAQSPRYKIIEKRQSVAFWCNPISGHATLYWYQQILGQGPKLLIQFQNNGVVDDSQLPKDRFSAERLKGVDSTLKIQPAKLEDSAVYLCASSPSGGKYEKLFFGSGTQLSVL.

A remark on this clonotype: A much larger clone lies one base from this, so it may be a read error. This chain uses TRBV14 with TRBJ2-5; D is unresolved. The CDR3 is 16 residues long. CDR1 and CDR2 from the germline V gene are SGHDN and FVKESK. V lost 1 base and J lost 1, with 13 bases in between. Here the CDR3 reads CASSQGRAEIQETQYF. CDR3 in DNA: TGTGCCAGCAGCCAAGGTAGGGCGGAAATCCAAGAGACCCAGTACTTC.

This clonotype was detected a few times. This chain connects TRBV2 to TRBJ2-5; 8 nucleotides match TRBD1. After removal of 6 bases from V and 0 bases from J, the junction contained 15 bases not matched to a gene. CDR3 length: 18 amino acids. Looked up from germline, CDR1 is SNHLY and CDR2 is FYNNEI. Here the CDR3 DNA reads TGTGCCAGCAGCGAGGGGACAGGTTCCGTCCTGTACCAAGAGACCCAGTACTTC. Its translation: CASSEGTGSVLYQETQYF.

A word on this clonotype: This may come from a read error, since a much larger clone is one base off. This rearrangement joins TRBV29-1 to TRBJ2-5; D perhaps matches TRBD1 (7 bases). The CDR3 has 14 residues. Trimming cost V 3 bases and J 5 bases, with 16 bases left between them. Germline lookup yields CDR1 SQVTM and CDR2 ANQGSEA. CDR3 region: CSVEEGQLEETQYF. The CDR3 bases are TGCAGCGTTGAGGAGGGACAGCTGGAGGAGACCCAGTACTTC.

This clonotype was observed a few times. V is TRBV4-1 and J is TRBJ2-7, with TRBD1 identical over 7 bases. The CDR3 totals 15 residues. Germline V gene lookup returns CDR1 MGHRA and CDR2 YSYEKL. The V gene end was trimmed by 1 base and the J gene end by 0 bases; junction bases not matched to a gene: 3. CDR3 loop: CASSQARDSSYEQYF. The CDR3, as DNA: TGCGCCAGCAGCCAAGCCCGGGACAGCTCCTACGAGCAGTACTTC.

About this clonotype itself: One end of the junction does not line up with germline, which may come from a read error. The V call is TRBV5-5, the J call TRBJ2-4; D is uncertain. Germline V gene sequence: CDR1 SGHKS, CDR2 YYEKEE (reference sequence). The CDR3 consists of 14 residues. The CDR3 bases are TGTGCCAGCAGCTCTGGGTTAGCCATAAACATTCAGTACTTC. Translation: CASSSGLAINIQYF.

The rearrangement links TRBV6-5 to TRBJ2-7, with D perhaps being TRBD1 or TRBD2 (6 bases each). Trimming shortened V by 2 bases and J by 5 bases, and 16 bases separated the two germline ends. The germline V gene has CDR1 MNHEY and CDR2 SVGAGI. CDR3 length: 15 amino acids. This CDR3 reads CASSYVEGGSDEQYF. For the CDR3, the DNA is TGTGCCAGCAGTTACGTAGAGGGGGGTAGCGACGAGCAGTACTTC.

This chain uses TRBV7-9 with TRBJ2-5; 14 bases fit TRBD2. The CDR3 is 18 residues long. In germline, CDR1 is SEHNR, CDR2 FQNEAQ (reference sequence). After removal of 7 bases from V and 0 bases from J, the junction contained 10 bases not matched to a gene. For the CDR3, the DNA is TGTGCCAGCATCCTCGGACTAGCGGGAGGCACGTACCAAGAGACCCAGTACTTC. It is translated as CASILGLAGGTYQETQYF.

At least ten counts were recorded for this clonotype. The rearrangement joins TRBV6-5 to TRBJ1-1; D is uncertain. The CDR3 length is 13 residues. Trimming took off 0 bases at V and 5 bases at J, with 7 bases between the two ends. The V gene's germline CDR1 is MNHEY and CDR2 SVGAGI. CDR3 nucleotide sequence: TGTGCCAGCAGTTACTCCAGCTTGACTGAAGCTTTCTTT. Translating gives CASSYSSLTEAFF.

In this sample, this clonotype turned up many times. The CDR3 region has the DNA TGCGCCAGCAGCCGTCTGGAGGGGGCAGGCTACGAGACCCAGTACTTC. It encodes CASSRLEGAGYETQYF. The chain combines TRBV4-1 with TRBJ2-5; a weak D match, TRBD1 (7 bases). V was trimmed by 4 bases and J by 5 bases, leaving 20 bases between them. The germline gives CDR1 MGHRA, CDR2 YSYEKL. The CDR3 runs to 16 residues.

Comment on this clonotype: In this CDR3 the conserved last residue, phenylalanine or tryptophan, is missing, so a read error is likely. The J gene is TRBJ2-2, the V gene TRBV30; a weak D match, TRBD1 (5 bases). Trimming shortened V by 6 bases and J by 6 bases, and 17 bases separated the two germline ends. The CDR3 has 14 residues. The germline V gene encodes CDR1 GTSNPN and CDR2 SVGIG (reference sequence). CDR3 bases: TGTGCCTGCCCCAATACCCAGGGATCCGGGGAGCTGTTTCTT. This sequence encodes CACPNTQGSGELFL.

In the case of this clonotype: A read error is possible here, since a much larger clone lies one base away. The CDR3 sequence: CSVEGIPSPRQPNYSYTF. Written as DNA, the CDR3 is TGCAGCGTTGAAGGGATTCCGTCCCCACGACAACCTAACTATAGCTACACCTTC. The chain uses TRBV29-1 and TRBJ1-2; D gene ambiguous. Germline loops: CDR1 SQVTM, CDR2 ANQGSEA. CDR3 length: 18 amino acids.

Note on this clonotype: This sequence may be a read error, since a much larger clone differs from it by one base. This rearrangement joins TRBV6-5 to TRBJ1-4; 9 nucleotides align to TRBD1. The CDR3 loop spans 14 amino acids. CDR1 and CDR2 from the germline V gene are MNHEY and SVGAGI. This chain's CDR3 is CASSWTGEDERLFF. The CDR3 region has the DNA TGTGCCAGCAGTTGGACAGGGGAAGACGAAAGACTGTTTTTT.